The clone carrying this T cell receptor beta chain was observed a handful of times. The antigen remains undetermined. This sample was included in a study of identical twins. Points from the study as a whole: Fewer insertions marked abundant cord blood beta clonotypes; young adult naive trended weakly, memory not at all. In beta out-of-frame sequences, the excess sharing between twins was weaker. Where out-of-frame alpha sequences were twin-shared, they showed excess low generation probability. Because invariant MAIT and iNKT cells could be present, zero-insertion analyses could be partly confounded.

TCRdb analysed the 5' RACE reads with MiXCR anew, one entry per CDR3 protein. The table shows around 570,000 distinct CDR3 sequences, with 9.6% occurring only once. A further study also used this sample, focusing on yellow fever vaccine responses in identical twins.

Sequencing input: PBMCs. The origin of this receptor is a woman aged 18-35 years in good health.

The CDR3 DNA follows: TGTGCCAGCAGTTACTCGACAGGGGTACGGACTGAAGCTTTCTTT. This codes for CASSYSTGVRTEAFF. The chain joins TRBV6-5 to TRBJ1-1; 8 bases map to TRBD1. The CDR3 loop spans 15 amino acids. V was pared by 0 bases and J by 5 bases, with 5 bases of the junction left unmatched. Per the germline V gene, CDR1 is MNHEY and CDR2 is SVGAGI.